The 28 T cell receptor beta chains below all came from one sample that was sequenced in a study of shared clonotypes between healthy human individuals. The assay was immunoSEQ multiplex PCR, and TCRdb's table has in-frame clones only and misses some. The sample shows about 2.3 million clones, about 92% of them seen only once. The sample consisted of naive CD4+ T cells from PBMCs. Subset indicated: CD45RA+ positively selected. These receptors were taken from a man younger than 30 in good health. Some clones in this sample may be carry-over from other donors' samples.

The chain joins TRBV30 to TRBJ1-2, with D tentatively TRBD1 (6 bases). Germline CDR1 reads GTSNPN; CDR2 reads SVGIG (reference sequence). This CDR3 has 12 amino acids. V gave up 4 bases and J gave up 3 bases, with 9 bases separating them. The CDR3: CAWTSGDYGYTF. In nucleotides, the CDR3 is TGTGCCTGGACCTCAGGGGACTATGGCTACACCTTC.

This clone showed up just a few times. The genes are TRBV28 and TRBJ1-4; D gene uncertain. The CDR3 consists of 12 residues. Looked up from germline, CDR1 is MDHEN and CDR2 is SYDVKM. V was cut by 4 bases and J by 13 bases, with 13 bases left in between. CDR3 coding DNA: TGTGCCAGCAGTTCGACATTGGCGTCACTGTTTTTT. Protein sequence: CASSSTLASLFF.

With regard to this clone: Within the sample, other DNA sequences also encode this same CDR3. The rearrangement joins TRBV19 to TRBJ2-7; tentatively, D is TRBD2 (6 bases). There are 15 residues in the CDR3. Germline V gives CDR1 LNHDA, CDR2 SQIVND (reference sequence). V gave up 1 base and J gave up 1 base, with 11 bases separating them. CDR3 amino acids: CASSIVGGGSYEQYF. In DNA form, the CDR3 reads TGTGCCAGTAGTATAGTCGGGGGAGGATCCTACGAGCAGTACTTC.

This chain uses TRBV5-1 with TRBJ1-2; 7 nucleotides align to TRBD1. This CDR3 is built from 13 residues. V shed 3 bases, J shed 7 bases, and the junction held 6 bases outside the gene matches. CDR1 is SGHRS, CDR2 YFSETQ, per germline. Written as DNA, the CDR3 is TGCGCCAGCAGCTCTACAGGGGATTTTGGCTACACCTTC. The encoded protein is CASSSTGDFGYTF.

Written as DNA, the CDR3 is TGTGCCAGCAGGTCACCGGGACCTGGAAACACCATATATTTT. It codes for CASRSPGPGNTIYF. The chain links TRBV7-9 to TRBJ1-3; D perhaps matches TRBD1 (5 bases). The length of the CDR3 is 14 residues. V was trimmed by 6 bases and J by 2 bases, leaving 11 bases between them. The germline V gene has CDR1 SEHNR and CDR2 FQNEAQ (reference sequence).

With regard to this clone: Within the sample, other DNA sequences also encode this same CDR3. The gene calls are TRBV5-1 and TRBJ2-5; tentatively, D is TRBD2 (6 bases). V was clipped by 0 bases and J by 4 bases, with 7 bases between them. Looked up from germline, CDR1 is SGHRS and CDR2 is YFSETQ. This CDR3 spans 13 amino acids. CDR3 DNA sequence: TGCGCCAGCAGCTTGGAGGAGGGAGAGACCCAGTACTTC. This encodes CASSLEEGETQYF.

The CDR3 DNA reads TGTGCCAGCAGCCCCGGCACCTACGGCTCCTACAATGAGCAGTTCTTC. It codes for CASSPGTYGSYNEQFF. The chain has TRBV11-3 and TRBJ2-1, with D uncertain. Germline-derived CDR1 and CDR2 are SGHNT and YENEEA. Deletions cut 5 bases from V and 0 bases from J, with 14 bases between. The CDR3 is made up of 16 amino acids.

This chain links TRBV11-2 with TRBJ2-7; 7 bases line up with TRBD2. Trimming took 8 bases from V and 5 from J; bases not matched to a gene: 6. Germline V lookup: CDR1 SGHAT, CDR2 FQNNGV. The CDR3 is 12 amino acids. As DNA, the CDR3 is TGTGCCAGCGGGAGGGCAATCGACGAGCAGTACTTC. Its translation: CASGRAIDEQYF. Drawing the rest from reference TRBV11-2 and TRBJ2-7, the complete variable domain is EAGVAQSPRYKIIEKRQSVAFWCNPISGHATLYWYQQILGQGPKLLIQFQNNGVVDDSQLPKDRFSAERLKGVDSTLKIQPAKLEDSAVYLCASGRAIDEQYFGPGTRLTVT.

Comment on this clone: The same CDR3 arises from other DNA sequences in this sample as well. The chain is built from TRBV7-2 and TRBJ2-1; D possibly corresponds to TRBD2 (5 bases). The length of the CDR3 is 13 residues. V was shortened by 4 bases and J by 4 bases, with 8 bases between the two germline ends. CDR1 is SGHTA and CDR2 is FQGNSA in the germline V gene. The CDR3 coding sequence is TGTGCCAGCAGCTCCGGACTTTACAATGAGCAGTTCTTC. This codes for CASSSGLYNEQFF.

Turning to this clone: The same CDR3 also results from other DNA sequences found in this sample. The genes are TRBV5-1 and TRBJ2-2; D may be TRBD1 (6 bases). Trimming removed 4 bases from V and 5 bases from J, with 12 bases in between. Germline V gives CDR1 SGHRS, CDR2 YFSETQ. This CDR3 contains 14 residues. The CDR3 spells CASSLRQGTGELFF. For the CDR3, the DNA is TGCGCCAGCAGCCTGCGGCAGGGGACCGGGGAGCTGTTTTTT.

The chain joins TRBV15 to TRBJ2-7; the D gene is possibly TRBD2 (5 bases). The V gene's germline CDR1 is LNHNV and CDR2 YYDKDF (reference sequence). The V end lost 5 bases, the J end lost 4 bases, and 18 bases lay between the germline ends. CDR3 size: 15 residues. CDR3 sequence (DNA): TGTGCCACCAGCCCCCGAGGTGGCGGGCCGTACGAGCAGTACTTC. Its protein is CATSPRGGGPYEQYF.

The V gene is TRBV28, the J gene TRBJ1-3; D perhaps matches TRBD1 (5 bases). Trimming stripped 0 bases from V and 0 bases from J, with 15 bases between. This CDR3 contains 18 residues. Germline assignment: CDR1 MDHEN and CDR2 SYDVKM. CDR3 in amino acids: CASSLWVGAGYSGNTIYF. The CDR3 DNA follows: TGTGCCAGCAGTTTATGGGTTGGGGCAGGTTACTCTGGAAACACCATATATTTT.

The chain couples TRBV10-2 to TRBJ1-4; D remains ambiguous. This CDR3 has 15 residues. Trimming took 0 bases from V and 7 from J, leaving 12 bases between them. CDR1 is WSHSY and CDR2 is SAAADI in the germline V gene. CDR3: CASSESGQMGEKLFF. The CDR3 coding sequence is TGCGCCAGCAGTGAGTCCGGGCAGATGGGTGAAAAACTGTTTTTT.

This rearrangement joins TRBV7-2 to TRBJ2-3, with D uncertain. Trimming removed 5 bases at V and 0 bases at J, with 15 bases between. Germline V lookup: CDR1 SGHTA, CDR2 FQGNSA. This CDR3 region has 16 residues. The CDR3 sequence: CASSPLLAPSTDTQYF. The CDR3 DNA reads as TGTGCCAGCAGCCCCCTCCTGGCCCCTAGCACAGATACGCAGTATTTT.

The table lists this clone with a count of one. V is TRBV7-3 and J is TRBJ2-6; 7 nucleotides line up with TRBD1. After removal of 6 bases from V and 4 bases from J, the junction contained 6 bases not matched to a gene. Looked up from germline, CDR1 is SGHTA and CDR2 is FQGTGA. The CDR3 loop spans 15 amino acids. CDR3 region: CASRWGTAGANVLTF. The DNA for the CDR3 is TGTGCCAGCAGGTGGGGGACAGCAGGGGCCAACGTCCTGACTTTC.

V is TRBV9 and J is TRBJ1-1; D remains unclear. Per the germline V gene, CDR1 is SGDLS and CDR2 is YYNGEE. This CDR3 has 13 residues. V dropped 0 bases and J dropped 6 bases, with 9 bases sitting between them. The CDR3 reads CASSVGEVAEAFF. The CDR3 DNA sequence: TGTGCCAGCAGCGTAGGAGAGGTAGCTGAAGCTTTCTTT.

This clone was picked up one time. Additional DNA sequences in this sample encode the identical CDR3. This chain joins TRBV11-3 and TRBJ2-1; D might be TRBD1 or TRBD2, each matching 5 bases. Trimming pared 1 base from V and 1 base from J, leaving 5 bases between. Germline values: CDR1 SGHNT, CDR2 YENEEA. This CDR3 is built from 14 residues. CDR3 protein: CASSLGGSYNEQFF. The CDR3 bases are TGTGCCAGCAGCTTAGGGGGGTCCTACAATGAGCAGTTCTTC.

The V gene is TRBV5-1, the J gene TRBJ1-4, with 7 bases lining up with TRBD1. Trimming cost V 1 base and J 4 bases; bases outside gene matches: 7. This CDR3 is built from 16 residues. CDR1 is SGHRS and CDR2 is YFSETQ in the germline V gene. The CDR3 DNA is TGCGCCAGCAGCTTGACAGGGGCGAACTTTAATGAAAAACTGTTTTTT. Protein sequence: CASSLTGANFNEKLFF.

The V call is TRBV7-2, the J call TRBJ2-7, with D perhaps given as TRBD1 or TRBD2 (5 bases each). CDR3 length: 15 amino acids. The V end lost 3 bases, the J end lost 2 bases, and 14 bases lay between the germline ends. Germline assignment: CDR1 SGHTA and CDR2 FQGNSA. The CDR3 sequence: CASSFGTGPTYEQYF. The DNA of the CDR3 is TGTGCCAGCAGCTTCGGGACGGGACCTACCTACGAGCAGTACTTC.

The CDR3 protein is CAWGLNRGYTEAFF. CDR3 sequence (DNA): TGTGCCTGGGGCCTTAACAGGGGCTACACTGAAGCTTTCTTT. The rearrangement joins TRBV30 to TRBJ1-1, with TRBD1 matching 7 bases. V dropped 5 bases and J dropped 3; count of bases not matched to a gene: 9. The CDR3 extends over 14 amino acids. CDR1 is GTSNPN, CDR2 SVGIG, per germline (reference sequence).

This clone came up once. J is TRBJ2-1 and V is TRBV5-1; D tentatively reads TRBD1 or TRBD2 (7 bases each). CDR1 and CDR2 from the germline V gene are SGHRS and YFSETQ. V shed 4 bases and J shed 4 bases, with 21 bases lying between them. This CDR3 is built from 17 residues. The chain's CDR3 is CASSPAPTGRGYNEQFF. The CDR3 DNA follows: TGCGCCAGCAGCCCCGCACCGACAGGGAGGGGGTACAATGAGCAGTTCTTC.

The genes are TRBV7-2 and TRBJ2-7; no firm D call. V shed 3 bases and J shed 2 bases, with 8 bases lying between them. This CDR3 contains 13 residues. Germline loops: CDR1 SGHTA, CDR2 FQGNSA. CDR3 region: CASSFGGPYEQYF. The CDR3 nucleotides are TGTGCCAGCAGCTTTGGCGGACCCTACGAGCAGTACTTC.

The chain employs TRBV28 and TRBJ2-1, with D unclear. Trimming removed 4 bases from V and 9 bases from J, with 19 bases in between. Germline V gene data show CDR1 as MDHEN and CDR2 as SYDVKM. This CDR3 comprises 15 residues. The CDR3 region has the DNA TGTGCCAGCAGTTCGGATGGAGTTGGGTATTTTGAGCAGTTCTTC. Translating gives CASSSDGVGYFEQFF.

CDR3 residues: CASRLEGHYGELFF. The CDR3 DNA reads TGTGCCAGCAGGCTGGAGGGCCATTACGGGGAGCTGTTTTTT. The genes are TRBV6-6 and TRBJ2-2; possibly TRBD2 for D (6 bases). The V end lost 6 bases, the J end lost 7 bases, and 15 bases lay between the germline ends. CDR1 is MNHNY and CDR2 is SVGAGI in the germline V gene (reference sequence). CDR3 length: 14 amino acids.

V and J are TRBV7-9 and TRBJ2-3; 14 nucleotides agree with TRBD2. V was clipped by 5 bases and J by 1 base; unmatched bases: 5. Germline lookup yields CDR1 SEHNR and CDR2 FQNEAQ (reference sequence). The CDR3 is 17 amino acids. The CDR3: CASSTRLAGGRTDTQYF. In DNA, the CDR3 is TGTGCCAGCAGCACCCGACTAGCGGGAGGGCGCACAGATACGCAGTATTTT. Drawing the rest from reference TRBV7-9 and TRBJ2-3, the complete variable domain is DTGVSQNPRHKITKRGQNVTFRCDPISEHNRLYWYRQTLGQGPEFLTYFQNEAQLEKSRLLSDRFSAERPKGSFSTLEIQRTEQGDSAMYLCASSTRLAGGRTDTQYFGPGTRLTVL.

The chain couples TRBV27 to TRBJ2-7; D is unresolved. CDR1 is MNHEY, CDR2 SMNVEV, per germline (reference sequence). Trimming shortened V by 0 bases and J by 0 bases, and 6 bases separated the two germline ends. This CDR3 is built from 14 residues. The CDR3 DNA follows: TGTGCCAGCAGTTTATCAGCAGGCTCCTACGAGCAGTACTTC. Encoded protein: CASSLSAGSYEQYF.

The chain links TRBV5-4 to TRBJ2-7; D unclear. V shed 6 bases and J shed 6 bases, with 4 bases lying between them. Germline assignment: CDR1 SGHNT and CDR2 YYREEE (reference sequence). This CDR3 is built from 9 residues. DNA for the CDR3: TGTGCCAGCACGTGCGAGCAGTACTTC. The encoded protein is CASTCEQYF. The complete variable domain, with remaining parts taken from reference TRBV5-4 and TRBJ2-7, reads ETGVTQSPTHLIKTRGQQVTLRCSSQSGHNTVSWYQQALGQGPQFIFQYYREEENGRGNFPPRFSGLQFPNYSSELNVNALELDDSALYLCASTCEQYFGPGTRLTVT.

V gene TRBV4-1 combines with J gene TRBJ2-1; 10 bases align to TRBD2. Trimming took 1 base from V and 0 from J; bases not matched to a gene: 6. The CDR3 sequence is 18 residues long. Germline V gene data show CDR1 as MGHRA and CDR2 as YSYEKL. CDR3 nucleotides: TGCGCCAGCAGCCAAGTACTAGCGGGGCCCGGCTCCTACAATGAGCAGTTCTTC. Translating gives CASSQVLAGPGSYNEQFF.